Described below is a single T cell receptor beta chain sequence and its context. The antigen is undetermined. This clone may be a read error of a much larger clone one base away. The CDR3 spans 15 residues. CDR1 is SGHAT, CDR2 FQNNGV, per germline. These data come from a study of tumor and adjacent non-tumor tissue in lung cancer. Study details: Patients were aged about 30 to 76, 10 men and roughly five women, stage I to III.

Findings and limits, study-wide: Significantly higher TCR diversity was found in tumor than normal lung.

The library came from three nested PCR rounds adapted from ARM-PCR protocols. TCRdb reanalysed the multiplex PCR reads using MiXCR and keeps one entry per CDR3 protein. Of around 200,000 distinct CDR3 sequences listed, 71% were seen once; the top ten hold under 30%. This sample's RNA came from whole unsorted tissue. The TCR originated in a man aged 55-75 years with non-small cell lung cancer. Sequenced sample: lung tumor tissue. The J gene is TRBJ2-5, the V gene TRBV11-2, with D possibly being TRBD1 or TRBD2 (5 bases each). CDR3 residues: CVSSLQRDPQETQYF. The CDR3 DNA follows: TGTGTCAGCAGCTTACAACGGGACCCCCAAGAGACCCAGTACTTC. The full variable domain, completed using reference TRBV11-2 and TRBJ2-5, is EAGVAQSPRYKIIEKRQSVAFWCNPISGHATLYWYQQILGQGPKLLIQFQNNGVVDDSQLPKDRFSAERLKGVDSTLKIQPAKLEDSAVYLCVSSLQRDPQETQYFGPGTRLLVL.